Listed below are T cell receptor beta chains from one sample, sequenced in a study of blood T cell repertoires in COVID-19. TCRdb's copy holds only in-frame clones and misses some; the assay was immunoSEQ multiplex PCR. This sample has roughly 70,000 clones, with 65% to 85% found just once. Sequenced input: peripheral blood. The receptors stem from a woman aged 60 to 75 with acute or convalescent COVID-19. The CDR3 runs from the conserved cysteine through the conserved F or W. A clone size is listed for some rows: how often the clone was seen (once, few, many), or a class if it is expanded.

CDR3,size,J,V
CASSESLMNTEAFF,.,TRBJ1-1,TRBV9
CASSRTAGSNYGYTF,.,TRBJ1-2,TRBV5-1
CASNRQGNSPLHF,.,TRBJ1-6,TRBV14
CASSPGLARETQYF,.,TRBJ2-5,TRBV7-9
CASSTRKLMNTEAFF,.,TRBJ1-1,TRBV27
CASSPPIAGVNSYEQYF,.,TRBJ2-7,TRBV5-1
CASSMNRESRNTEAFF,.,TRBJ1-1,TRBV19
CASSWGGSNTEAFF,.,TRBJ1-1,TRBV5-1
CASSFTGDSNQPQHF,.,TRBJ1-5,TRBV5-1
CASSEAELASTDTQYF,.,TRBJ2-3,TRBV2
CASKRETRQVTEAFF,.,TRBJ1-1,TRBV5-1
CASSLSSSNTEAFF,.,TRBJ1-1,TRBV5-5
CASSSLTGEDNYGYTF,.,TRBJ1-2,TRBV11-2
CASSQERTGSYNEQFF,.,TRBJ2-1,TRBV4-1
CASSNYRLSQFF,once,TRBJ2-1,TRBV6-5
CASSARGAGGELFF,.,TRBJ2-2,TRBV9
CASSYSSGRTEAFF,.,TRBJ1-1,TRBV6-2/TRBV6-3
CASSLAEGSEAFF,.,TRBJ1-1,TRBV7-9
CASSSARGPSSWVGYTF,.,TRBJ1-2,TRBV9
CASSPSGLGTGPYEQYF,.,TRBJ2-7,TRBV27
CASSPTGGYTEAFF,.,TRBJ1-1,TRBV5-4
CASSTGTGGGLKQYF,.,TRBJ2-7,TRBV19
CASSPGTGDFGQPQHF,few,TRBJ1-5,TRBV5-4
CASSPRGATNEKLFF,.,TRBJ1-4,TRBV18
CASSFGQLNTEAFF,.,TRBJ1-1,TRBV5-1
CASSVSTGSGNQPQHF,.,TRBJ1-5,TRBV5-6
CASSPQRGGYNEQFF,.,TRBJ2-1,TRBV3-1/TRBV3-2
CAYQRGGSQETQYF,.,TRBJ2-5,TRBV30
CARSLARSNSASYGYTF,once,TRBJ1-2,TRBV5-3
CATAAGATDTQYF,.,TRBJ2-3,TRBV24-1
CASSHAGTLGNTIYF,.,TRBJ1-3,TRBV4-2
CASSPTQDYGYTF,.,TRBJ1-2,TRBV7-9
CASSIQGKQPQHF,.,TRBJ1-5,TRBV12-3/TRBV12-4
CASSFTQGIDGYTF,.,TRBJ1-2,TRBV7-9
CASSHSGGWGTDTQYF,.,TRBJ2-3,TRBV3-1/TRBV3-2
CASSPRLMGVSYEQYF,.,TRBJ2-7,TRBV7-2
CATSDSGVGEKLFF,.,TRBJ1-4,TRBV24-1
CASSPQGQAGYGVTF,.,TRBJ1-2,TRBV9
CASSPTGLQETQYF,.,TRBJ2-5,TRBV2
CASSKECRPHEQYF,once,TRBJ2-7,TRBV21-1
CASSQYSTNYGYTF,.,TRBJ1-2,TRBV6-6
CASSGGTDLIYGYTF,.,TRBJ1-2,TRBV5-1
CASSLTPGEQYF,.,TRBJ2-7,TRBV9
CATSLDRDDVQFF,.,TRBJ2-1,TRBV4-2
CAWTDRGNRQPQHF,few,TRBJ1-5,TRBV30
CASSEFGQYSNQPQHF,.,TRBJ1-5,TRBV2
CAIRDEDRTANSPLHF,.,TRBJ1-6,TRBV10-3
CASSPSGQGINEKLFF,once,TRBJ1-4,TRBV18
CASSLRTGGYTF,few,TRBJ1-2,TRBV14
CASSSGTGAYEQYF,.,TRBJ2-7,TRBV19
CASSEEVNQPQHF,.,TRBJ1-5,TRBV6-4
CAWSVPGGAYEQFF,many,TRBJ2-1,TRBV30